This paragraph reports one T cell receptor beta chain. Its antigen is not known. Germline V CDR1 and CDR2: LNHDA, SQIVND (reference sequence). CDR3 length: 13 amino acids. J was trimmed by 3 bases and V by 5 bases; bases with no gene match: 3. Only in-frame clones appear in the TCRdb table, and some are missing; sequencing was by immunoSEQ multiplex PCR. The table records around 50,000 clones, 79% of them present only once. This entry comes from a study of a mutant IDH1 vaccine in newly diagnosed glioma. Study results and limitations: With respect to changes in top peripheral T cell clonotypes, pseudoprogression seemed unrelated.

Sample time point: week 35, safety follow-up. Every vaccine dose comprised 300 ug of mutant IDH1 20-mer peptide plus topical imiquimod. The genes are TRBV19 and TRBJ2-5; 7 bases align to TRBD1. Sequencing was performed on PBMCs, taken from a glioma patient whose treatment included an IDH1 peptide vaccine. The sequence was obtained from a man aged 35-49 years with glioma. CDR3 region: CASSPGTEETQYF. In DNA, the CDR3 is TGTGCCAGTAGTCCCGGGACAGAAGAGACCCAGTACTTC.